This T cell receptor beta chain was identified during a study of blood T cells in healthy people across ages. This clonotype was seen repeatedly, ten times or more. Its antigen is not identified. Overall study findings and caveats: Both higher diversity and more naive CD4+ cells marked long-lived donors when set against aged donors. Unsorted PBMCs blocked a conclusive comparison of naive and antigen-experienced cells. The CMV status of each donor remained undetermined, and this could have confounded shifts in expanded clonotypes.

Deletions cut 3 bases from V and 1 base from J, with 12 bases between. The length of the CDR3 is 16 residues. Per the germline V gene, CDR1 is ENHRY and CDR2 is SYGVKD. It was with a sample-barcoded 5' primer and a J-beta primer mix that a second PCR of about 6 to 11 cycles was run. Each CDR3 protein gets one entry after TCRdb re-called the 5' RACE reads with MiXCR. The sample contains around 520,000 distinct CDR3 sequences, roughly a quarter of which appear only once. These sequences were also reported in another study, on T cells of mothers and their children. As reported in that work: Nine systemically healthy Caucasian donors: three mothers, six children.

The chain couples TRBV10-3 to TRBJ2-2; D might be TRBD1 or TRBD2, each matching 5 bases. Sequencing was carried out using blood. The clonotype originates from a boy aged 2 to 10 in good health. CDR3 sequence reads: CAISDPGTVNTGELFF. CDR3 coding DNA: TGTGCCATCAGTGATCCTGGGACGGTGAACACCGGGGAGCTGTTTTTT.